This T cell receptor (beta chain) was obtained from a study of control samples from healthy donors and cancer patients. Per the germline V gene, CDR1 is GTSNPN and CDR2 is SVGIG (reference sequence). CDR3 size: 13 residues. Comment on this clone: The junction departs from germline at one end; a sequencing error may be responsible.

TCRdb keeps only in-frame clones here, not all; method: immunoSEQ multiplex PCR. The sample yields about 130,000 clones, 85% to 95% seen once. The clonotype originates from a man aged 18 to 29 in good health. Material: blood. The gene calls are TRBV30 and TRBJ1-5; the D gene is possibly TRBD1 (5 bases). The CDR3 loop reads CAWSGASHQPQHF. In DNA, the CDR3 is TGTGCCTGGAGCGGGGCTAGCCATCAGCCCCAGCATTTT.